A single sample gave rise to the 9 T cell receptor beta chains below, sequenced in a study of Ad26.COV2.S vaccination and SARS-CoV-2 variants. Specified treatment: roughly 18 received Ad26.COV2.S at low or high dose, single or two shots; about 5 received placebo; per-sample allocation not given. Day 63 after the first injection of vaccine or placebo was the sampling time. Data came from immunoSEQ multiplex PCR; TCRdb stores just in-frame clones and leaves some out. The sample records fewer than 400,000 clones, more than 85% being singletons. The sample was peripheral blood, taken in a trial of Ad26.COV2.S vaccine versus placebo. These receptors all stem from a person between 18 and 60 years old who received the Ad26.COV2.S COVID-19 vaccine or a placebo.

The chain has TRBV25-1 and TRBJ1-1, with D unclear. V shed 5 bases and J shed 0 bases, with 10 bases lying between them. In germline, CDR1 is MGHDK, CDR2 SYGVNS. The CDR3 has 14 residues. CDR3 amino acids: CASSTALMNTEAFF. CDR3 coding DNA: TGTGCCAGCAGTACGGCCCTAATGAACACTGAAGCTTTCTTT.

V usage is TRBV27 and J usage is TRBJ2-1, with a possible D match to TRBD1 (6 bases). The CDR3 runs to 11 residues. The germline V and J ends were trimmed by 3 bases and 13 bases, with 10 bases remaining between them. CDR1 MNHEY and CDR2 SMNVEV come from the germline V gene (reference sequence). In DNA, the CDR3 is TGTGCCAGCAGTTTTGGACAGAGACAGTTCTTC. It is translated as CASSFGQRQFF.

The chain recombines TRBV19 with TRBJ2-7; 12 bases are a match to TRBD2. The CDR3 is 15 amino acids. J was trimmed by 4 bases and V by 4 bases; bases with no gene match: 5. From germline, CDR1 is LNHDA and CDR2 SQIVND (reference sequence). The CDR3 nucleotides read TGTGCCAGTAGTACTAGCGGGGGGGAACCGTACGAGCAGTACTTC. Its translation is CASSTSGGEPYEQYF.

Only a few counts were recorded for this clone. The V gene is TRBV19, the J gene TRBJ1-2; a possible D gene is TRBD1 (5 bases). The CDR3 runs to 12 residues. The V gene lost 9 bases and the J gene lost 3 bases, with 11 bases spanning the gap. Germline V gene sequence: CDR1 LNHDA, CDR2 SQIVND (reference sequence). The CDR3 coding sequence is TGTGCCAGCACCGACAGCCACTATGGCTACACCTTC. Its protein is CASTDSHYGYTF.

CDR3 in DNA: TGTGCCAGCAGCTTGAGACACCAGAACACTGAAGCTTTCTTT. The encoded protein is CASSLRHQNTEAFF. The rearrangement uses TRBV5-8 and TRBJ1-1; no clear D. CDR1 SGHTS and CDR2 YDEGEE come from the germline V gene. This CDR3 region has 14 residues. V dropped 1 base and J dropped 1 base, with 8 bases sitting between them.

This clone appeared once. The rearrangement joins TRBV7-9 to TRBJ1-1; D might be TRBD1 (5 bases). V dropped 1 base and J dropped 5 bases, with 11 bases sitting between them. Germline V gene lookup returns CDR1 SEHNR and CDR2 FQNEAQ (reference sequence). The CDR3 length is 14 residues. The CDR3 here is CASSLVGGWTEAFF. CDR3 DNA: TGTGCCAGCAGCTTAGTGGGGGGTTGGACTGAAGCTTTCTTT.

The CDR3 nucleotides read TGCAGCGTTGAACTGGGGAAGAACACTGAAGCTTTCTTT. Translation: CSVELGKNTEAFF. The chain couples TRBV29-1 to TRBJ1-1; no clear D. The V end lost 2 bases, the J end lost 1 base, and 8 bases lay between the germline ends. This CDR3 has 13 amino acids. In germline, CDR1 is SQVTM, CDR2 ANQGSEA.

V is TRBV29-1 and J is TRBJ1-1; TRBD1 matches at 10 bases. With V trimmed by 2 bases and J by 10 bases, 7 bases remained unmatched. There are 13 residues in the CDR3. CDR1 SQVTM and CDR2 ANQGSEA come from the germline V gene. This CDR3 is CSVERQGATGAFF. The CDR3 nucleotides are TGCAGCGTTGAAAGACAGGGGGCTACAGGAGCTTTCTTT.

The chain employs TRBV7-9 and TRBJ2-6; no reliable D call. The CDR3 spans 18 residues. Germline V gives CDR1 SEHNR, CDR2 FQNEAQ (reference sequence). V lost 0 bases, J lost 0 bases, and 12 bases lay in between. CDR3: CASSLAFVGNSGANVLTF. CDR3 DNA: TGTGCCAGCAGCTTAGCTTTCGTGGGCAACTCTGGGGCCAACGTCCTGACTTTC.